This TCR beta chain appears in the sequencing data of a study of response to subunit inactivated influenza vaccine. CDR3 size: 11 residues. Germline CDR1 reads SQVTM; CDR2 reads ANQGSEA. V lost 8 bases to trimming and J lost 1 base, with 8 bases between them. TCRdb re-called the RT-PCR reads through MiXCR, storing one row per CDR3 protein. The data hold hundreds of thousands of distinct CDR3 sequences, with approximately 15% observed a single time. About this clonotype itself: The antigen remains undetermined.

Study-wide results and limits: It was suggested by the authors that few new T cells are recruited by each seasonal influenza vaccination.

The rearrangement links TRBV29-1 to TRBJ1-1; D may be TRBD1 (6 bases). Material: PBMCs from blood, obtained less than 15 days before vaccination. The receptor's source is a middle-aged man who received an inactivated influenza vaccine. The CDR3 is CSIQGNTEAFF. In DNA form, the CDR3 reads TGCAGCATACAGGGGAACACTGAAGCTTTCTTT.